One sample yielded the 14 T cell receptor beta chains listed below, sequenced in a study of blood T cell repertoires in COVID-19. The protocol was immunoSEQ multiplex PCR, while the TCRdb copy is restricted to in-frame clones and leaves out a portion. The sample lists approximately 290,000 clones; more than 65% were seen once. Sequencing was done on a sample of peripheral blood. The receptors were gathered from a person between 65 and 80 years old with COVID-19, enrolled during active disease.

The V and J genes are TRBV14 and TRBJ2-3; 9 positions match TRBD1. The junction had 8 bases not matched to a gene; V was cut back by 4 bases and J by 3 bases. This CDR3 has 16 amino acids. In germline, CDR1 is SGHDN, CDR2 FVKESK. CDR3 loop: CASSRADRGLTDTQYF. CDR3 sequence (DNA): TGTGCCAGCAGCCGCGCGGACAGGGGATTGACAGATACGCAGTATTTT. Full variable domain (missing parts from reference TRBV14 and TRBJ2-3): EAGVTQFPSHSVIEKGQTVTLRCDPISGHDNLYWYRRVMGKEIKFLLHFVKESKQDESGMPNNRFLAERTGGTYSTLKVQPAELEDSGVYFCASSRADRGLTDTQYFGPGTRLTVL.

In DNA, the CDR3 is TGTGCCAGCAGCCTCGGGACTAGCGGGAGCCTGGTCACCGGGGAGCTGTTTTTT. Protein sequence: CASSLGTSGSLVTGELFF. The V and J genes are TRBV9 and TRBJ2-2, with 14 bases matching TRBD2. CDR3 size: 18 residues. CDR1 and CDR2 from the germline V gene are SGDLS and YYNGEE. With V trimmed by 4 bases and J by 4 bases, 9 bases remained unmatched.

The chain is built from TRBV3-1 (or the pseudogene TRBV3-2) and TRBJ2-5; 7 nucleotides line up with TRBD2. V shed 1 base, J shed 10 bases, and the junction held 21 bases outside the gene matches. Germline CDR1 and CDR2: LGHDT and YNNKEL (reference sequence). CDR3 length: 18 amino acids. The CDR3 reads CASSQAAPWRGSLGDQYF. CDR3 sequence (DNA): TGTGCCAGCAGCCAAGCCGCCCCCTGGCGGGGGAGTTTGGGTGACCAGTACTTC.

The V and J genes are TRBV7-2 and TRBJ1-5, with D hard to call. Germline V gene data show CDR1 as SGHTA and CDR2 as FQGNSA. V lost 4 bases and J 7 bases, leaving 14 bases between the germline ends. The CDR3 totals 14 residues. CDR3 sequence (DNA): TGTGCCAGCAGCTCCTACGGGGAAACGCAGCCCCAGCATTTT. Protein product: CASSSYGETQPQHF.

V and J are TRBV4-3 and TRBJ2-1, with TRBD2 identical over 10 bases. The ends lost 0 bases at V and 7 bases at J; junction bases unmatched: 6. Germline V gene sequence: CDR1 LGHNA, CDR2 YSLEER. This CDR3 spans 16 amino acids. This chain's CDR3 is CASSQDLTSGSNEQFF. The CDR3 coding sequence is TGCGCCAGCAGCCAAGATTTGACTAGCGGGTCGAATGAGCAGTTCTTC.

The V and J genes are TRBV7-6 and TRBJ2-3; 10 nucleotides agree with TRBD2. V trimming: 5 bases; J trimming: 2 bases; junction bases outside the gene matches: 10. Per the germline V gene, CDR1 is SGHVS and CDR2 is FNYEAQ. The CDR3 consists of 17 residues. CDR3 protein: CASSARLAGRSTDTQYF. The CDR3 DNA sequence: TGTGCCAGCAGCGCGCGACTAGCGGGCCGGTCCACAGATACGCAGTATTTT.

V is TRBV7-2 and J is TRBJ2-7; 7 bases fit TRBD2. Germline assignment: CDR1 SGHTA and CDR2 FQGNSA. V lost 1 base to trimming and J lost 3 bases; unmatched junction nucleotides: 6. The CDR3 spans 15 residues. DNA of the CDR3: TGTGCCAGCAGCTTAGTAGCGGGCCCCGGCTACGAGCAGTACTTC. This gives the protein CASSLVAGPGYEQYF.

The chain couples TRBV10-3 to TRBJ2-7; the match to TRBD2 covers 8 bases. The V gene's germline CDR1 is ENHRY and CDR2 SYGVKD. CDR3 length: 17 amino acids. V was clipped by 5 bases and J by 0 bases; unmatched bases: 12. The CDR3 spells CAISKITTSGSSYEQYF. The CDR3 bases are TGTGCCATCAGTAAAATAACCACCAGCGGGAGCTCCTACGAGCAGTACTTC.

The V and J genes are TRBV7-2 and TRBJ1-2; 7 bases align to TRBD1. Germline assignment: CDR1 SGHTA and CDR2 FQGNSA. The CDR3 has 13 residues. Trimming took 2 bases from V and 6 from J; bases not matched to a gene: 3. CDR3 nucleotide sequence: TGTGCCAGCAGCTTACCAACAGGGGATGGCTACACCTTC. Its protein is CASSLPTGDGYTF.

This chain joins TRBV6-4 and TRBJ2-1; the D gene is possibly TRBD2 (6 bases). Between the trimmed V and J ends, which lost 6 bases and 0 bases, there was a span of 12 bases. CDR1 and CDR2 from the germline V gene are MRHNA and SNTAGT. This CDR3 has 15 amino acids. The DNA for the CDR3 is TGTGCCAGCAGCGCTACGGGGGACTCCTACAATGAGCAGTTCTTC. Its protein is CASSATGDSYNEQFF.

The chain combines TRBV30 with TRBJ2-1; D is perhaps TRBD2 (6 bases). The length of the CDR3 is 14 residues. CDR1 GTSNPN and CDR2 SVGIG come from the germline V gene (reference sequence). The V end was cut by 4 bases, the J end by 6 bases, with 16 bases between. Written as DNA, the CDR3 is TGTGCCTGGACCCAGACTAGGAGTGGCAATGAGCAGTTCTTC. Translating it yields CAWTQTRSGNEQFF. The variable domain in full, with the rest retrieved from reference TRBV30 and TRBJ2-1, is SQTIHQWPATLVQPVGSPLSLECTVEGTSNPNLYWYRQAAGRGLQLLFYSVGIGQISSEVPQNLSASRPQDRQFILSSKKLLLSDSGFYLCAWTQTRSGNEQFFGPGTRLTVL.

CDR3 region: CASSWGGGNEQYF. CDR3 coding DNA: TGCGCCAGCAGCTGGGGGGGCGGGAACGAGCAGTACTTC. The rearrangement joins TRBV5-1 to TRBJ2-7; perhaps TRBD2 as D (7 bases). Trimming took 3 bases from V and 5 from J, leaving 12 bases between them. Germline CDR1 reads SGHRS; CDR2 reads YFSETQ. This CDR3 is 13 amino acids long. Full variable domain (outside the CDR3, taken from reference TRBV5-1 and TRBJ2-7): KAGVTQTPRYLIKTRGQQVTLSCSPISGHRSVSWYQQTPGQGLQFLFEYFSETQRNKGNFPGRFSGRQFSNSRSEMNVSTLELGDSALYLCASSWGGGNEQYFGPGTRLTVT.

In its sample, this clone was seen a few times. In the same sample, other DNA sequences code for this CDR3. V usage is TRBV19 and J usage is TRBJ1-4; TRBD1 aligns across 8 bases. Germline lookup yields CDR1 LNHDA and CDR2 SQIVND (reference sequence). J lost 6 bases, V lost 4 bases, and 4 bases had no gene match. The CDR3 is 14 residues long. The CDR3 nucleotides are TGTGCCAGTAGTACCGGGACAGGTGATGAAAAACTGTTTTTT. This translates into CASSTGTGDEKLFF.

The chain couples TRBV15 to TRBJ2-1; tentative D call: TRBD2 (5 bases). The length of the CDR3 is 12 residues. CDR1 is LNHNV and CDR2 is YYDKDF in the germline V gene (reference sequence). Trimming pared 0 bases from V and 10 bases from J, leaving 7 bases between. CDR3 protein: CATSRDRGEQFF. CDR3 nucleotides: TGTGCCACCAGCAGAGACCGCGGGGAGCAGTTCTTC.